This T cell receptor beta chain is from a study of cytomegalovirus exposure and HLA in healthy donors. Study context: Earlier, 150 million to 200 million T cells were analyzed, and some 120 million unique TCR beta sequences were found among them. Study observations and caveats: Sequencing likely produced, as an artifact, a cluster of highly shared sequence variants. Researchers counted some 150 TCR beta chains as cytomegalovirus-associated.

With respect to this clone: Its antigen remains unidentified.

The trim removed 5 bases at V and 0 bases at J, leaving 4 bases unmatched. Per the germline V gene, CDR1 is MDHEN and CDR2 is SYDVKM. CDR3 length: 15 residues. PCR was performed using 60 Vbeta and 13 Jbeta primers. TCRdb keeps only in-frame clones here, not all; method: immunoSEQ multiplex PCR. The sample has roughly 120,000 clones; approximately 80% are singletons. The rearrangement links TRBV28 to TRBJ1-3, with 7 bases aligning to TRBD1. Source material: PBMCs. The TCR sequence derives from a man in his fifties or sixties in good health and CMV-seronegative. DNA of the CDR3: TGTGCCAGCAGTCCGGGGGACAGCTCTGGAAACACCATATATTTT. It codes for CASSPGDSSGNTIYF.